This TCR beta chain is drawn from a study of response to subunit inactivated influenza vaccine. General observations from the study: Each seasonal influenza vaccination, the authors suggested, recruits few new T cells.

Worth noting for this clonotype: Antigen specificity is unknown.

A single record per CDR3 protein comes from TCRdb applying MiXCR to the RT-PCR reads. The table has a few hundred thousand distinct CDR3 sequences, approximately 14% seen once. CDR3 length equals 14 residues. Deletions cut 2 bases from V and 5 bases from J, with 12 bases between. Germline CDR1 and CDR2: MNHEY and SVGAGI. Here the sequenced sample was PBMCs from blood, taken 11 to 12 days after vaccination. V usage is TRBV6-5 and J usage is TRBJ2-5; possibly TRBD1 for D (6 bases). This receptor was obtained from a man aged 50-60 years who received an inactivated influenza vaccine. The CDR3 protein is CASSYNRAGETQYF. The CDR3 bases are TGTGCCAGCAGTTACAACAGGGCCGGGGAGACCCAGTACTTC.